This T cell receptor beta chain was recorded in a study of T cells after yellow fever vaccination. Study-wide findings and caveats: Primary-vaccination clones mostly resurfaced post-booster (around 96% CD4, about 87% CD8).

5'RACE template switching generated TCR cDNA, adding a universal primer site and UMIs. TCRdb independently ran MiXCR on the 5' RACE reads; one entry per CDR3 protein. The sample consists of about 240,000 distinct CDR3 sequences, less than 9% of them appearing once. This clonotype occurred many times. Its cognate antigen is unknown. The CDR3 sequence is 19 residues long. The germline CDR1 and CDR2 sequences are SGHAT and FQNNGV. The V gene end was trimmed by 1 base and the J gene end by 4 bases; junction bases not matched to a gene: 13. This TCR derives from a man aged 30 to 39 who received the YFV17D yellow fever vaccine. The chain combines TRBV11-2 with TRBJ2-1, with 10 bases matching TRBD2. Sequenced material: CD4+ T cells sorted from PBMCs, taken 15 days after the yellow fever booster vaccination. The DNA of the CDR3 is TGTGCCAGCAGCTTAGTCTCATTAACCGGGACTAGCGCTTACAATGAGCAGTTCTTC. Residues: CASSLVSLTGTSAYNEQFF.